Below are 25 T cell receptor beta chains sequenced from a single sample in a study of shared clonotypes between healthy human individuals. CD45RO-negative, CCR7-selected cells formed the naive CD8 fraction, which excluded terminally differentiated effector memory CD45RA+ cells. The assay was immunoSEQ multiplex PCR, and TCRdb's table has in-frame clones only and misses some. The table lists hundreds of thousands of clones, about 95% of them singletons. The sequencing sample was made of naive CD8+ T cells sorted from blood. The receptors derive from a woman aged 30 to 39 in good health.

The chain joins TRBV5-6 to TRBJ1-2; D call uncertain. CDR3 length: 14 residues. Trimming stripped 0 bases from V and 0 bases from J, with 6 bases between. Germline CDR1 SGHDT, CDR2 YYEEEE. The CDR3 is CASSLADPNYGYTF. The CDR3 DNA is TGTGCCAGCAGCTTGGCAGATCCTAACTATGGCTACACCTTC.

The sample holds a few counts of this clone. The V and J genes are TRBV4-1 and TRBJ2-7; no firm D call. This CDR3 contains 15 residues. The V end was cut by 3 bases, the J end by 5 bases, with 17 bases between. The germline V gene has CDR1 MGHRA and CDR2 YSYEKL. The CDR3 DNA reads TGCGCCAGCAGCCACAGTCCCCTTTCCGTCCACGAGCAGTACTTC. Translation gives CASSHSPLSVHEQYF.

This clone was observed a few times. This chain connects TRBV4-1 to TRBJ1-2; no definite D call. The V end was cut by 0 bases, the J end by 4 bases, with 9 bases between. The CDR3 runs 14 residues. Germline CDR1 and CDR2: MGHRA and YSYEKL. The CDR3: CASSQDEQFYGYTF. The CDR3 bases are TGCGCCAGCAGCCAAGATGAACAGTTCTATGGCTACACCTTC.

The rearrangement joins TRBV13 to TRBJ2-1; D call uncertain. V shed 3 bases and J shed 9 bases, with 12 bases lying between them. The germline CDR1 and CDR2 sequences are PRHDT and FYEKMQ (reference sequence). The CDR3 totals 13 residues. Here the CDR3 reads CASSFGGFGEQFF. The CDR3 region has the DNA TGTGCCAGCAGCTTCGGTGGGTTCGGTGAGCAGTTCTTC. Drawing the rest from reference TRBV13 and TRBJ2-1, the complete variable domain is AAGVIQSPRHLIKEKRETATLKCYPIPRHDTVYWYQQGPGQDPQFLISFYEKMQSDKGSIPDRFSAQQFSDYHSELNMSSLELGDSALYFCASSFGGFGEQFFGPGTRLTVL.

The chain links TRBV15 to TRBJ2-1; no reliable D call. Germline V gene lookup returns CDR1 LNHNV and CDR2 YYDKDF (reference sequence). Between the trimmed V and J ends, which lost 8 bases and 7 bases, there was a span of 6 bases. The CDR3 runs to 10 residues. The CDR3 loop is CATRGNEQFF. For the CDR3, the DNA is TGTGCCACCCGTGGAAATGAGCAGTTCTTC.

The chain is built from TRBV15 and TRBJ2-1, with 11 bases identical to TRBD2. The CDR3 spans 18 residues. The germline gives CDR1 LNHNV, CDR2 YYDKDF (reference sequence). V gave up 0 bases and J gave up 5 bases; unmatched junction bases: 9. The CDR3 nucleotides are TGTGCCACCAGCAGAGATTTCGTACTAGCGGGAGTCAACAATGAGCAGTTCTTC. It translates to CATSRDFVLAGVNNEQFF.

The V gene is TRBV5-6, the J gene TRBJ2-7; D remains unclear. Looked up from germline, CDR1 is SGHDT and CDR2 is YYEEEE. Trimming shortened V by 1 base and J by 2 bases, and 10 bases separated the two germline ends. CDR3 length: 14 amino acids. CDR3 residues: CASSLSVLAYEQYF. CDR3 coding DNA: TGTGCCAGCAGCTTGTCGGTTCTAGCCTACGAGCAGTACTTC.

J is TRBJ2-1 and V is TRBV11-2; 9 positions agree with TRBD1. V shed 4 bases and J 7 bases; nucleotides not matched to a gene: 5. This CDR3 spans 14 amino acids. Germline CDR1 is SGHAT and CDR2 is FQNNGV. In nucleotides, the CDR3 is TGTGCCAGCAGCTCAGGGACAGGGTATAATGAGCAGTTCTTC. It yields the protein CASSSGTGYNEQFF.

The chain carries TRBV5-1 and TRBJ2-3; D might be TRBD1 or TRBD2, each matching 6 bases. Per the germline V gene, CDR1 is SGHRS and CDR2 is YFSETQ. The CDR3 contains 17 residues. V lost 0 bases and J 0 bases, leaving 14 bases between the germline ends. The CDR3 region has the DNA TGCGCCAGCAGCTTGGGGCTCGGGGGCGGCAGCACAGATACGCAGTATTTT. Protein sequence: CASSLGLGGGSTDTQYF.

The chain combines TRBV7-9 with TRBJ2-7; D may be TRBD1 (5 bases). CDR1 SEHNR and CDR2 FQNEAQ come from the germline V gene (reference sequence). The V gene lost 10 bases and the J gene lost 2 bases, with 21 bases spanning the gap. The CDR3 is made up of 15 amino acids. The CDR3, as DNA: TGTGCCACCTCCGGCAGGGCGGACCGACCCTACGAGCAGTACTTC. Translated, it gives CATSGRADRPYEQYF.

Here the CDR3 reads CASSSEGAYAADTQYF. DNA for the CDR3: TGTGCCAGCAGCTCGGAGGGGGCGTATGCAGCAGATACGCAGTATTTT. The chain employs TRBV14 and TRBJ2-3, with a weak D call TRBD1 (7 bases). The CDR3 runs to 16 residues. Trimming pared 5 bases from V and 4 bases from J, leaving 19 bases between. Germline-derived CDR1 and CDR2 are SGHDN and FVKESK.

The V gene is TRBV5-1, the J gene TRBJ1-5, with D uncertain. There are 11 residues in the CDR3. Looked up from germline, CDR1 is SGHRS and CDR2 is YFSETQ. V dropped 4 bases and J dropped 5 bases, with 4 bases sitting between them. The CDR3 DNA reads TGCGCCAGCAGCAGAGATCAGCCCCAGCATTTT. The encoded protein is CASSRDQPQHF.

The V and J genes are TRBV28 and TRBJ2-1, with D unclear. The CDR3 contains 13 residues. The V end was cut by 3 bases, the J end by 4 bases, with 7 bases between. The germline CDR1 and CDR2 sequences are MDHEN and SYDVKM. The CDR3 is CASSFRLYNEQFF. In nucleotides, the CDR3 is TGTGCCAGCAGTTTTAGACTTTACAATGAGCAGTTCTTC.

The chain joins TRBV19 to TRBJ2-7, with unresolved D. This CDR3 has 13 residues. V shed 5 bases and J shed 4 bases, with 12 bases lying between them. Germline values: CDR1 LNHDA, CDR2 SQIVND (reference sequence). CDR3 protein: CASSSADGYEQYF. The DNA for the CDR3 is TGTGCCAGTAGTTCCGCGGACGGATACGAGCAGTACTTC. The full variable domain, completed using reference TRBV19 and TRBJ2-7, is DGGITQSPKYLFRKEGQNVTLSCEQNLNHDAMYWYRQDPGQGLRLIYYSQIVNDFQKGDIAEGYSVSREKKESFPLTVTSAQKNPTAFYLCASSSADGYEQYFGPGTRLTVT.

The V gene is TRBV28, the J gene TRBJ2-7; maybe TRBD1 (6 bases). The V and J ends lost 3 bases and 7 bases respectively, with 13 bases between them. In germline, CDR1 is MDHEN, CDR2 SYDVKM. The CDR3 extends over 13 amino acids. CDR3 DNA: TGTGCCAGCAGTTTCAACAGGGCGCGGGAGCAGTACTTC. The encoded protein is CASSFNRAREQYF.

Remarks on this clone: Other DNA sequences from this sample encode an identical CDR3 as well. CDR3 DNA: TGCAGCGTTGCTAGCGGGAGCTCCTACGAGCAGTACTTC. Protein: CSVASGSSYEQYF. The chain recombines TRBV29-1 with TRBJ2-7, with 10 bases fitting TRBD2. V shed 4 bases and J 0 bases; nucleotides not matched to a gene: 0. The CDR3 runs 13 residues. Germline V gene data show CDR1 as SQVTM and CDR2 as ANQGSEA.

V usage is TRBV6-5 and J usage is TRBJ1-2; D is uncertain. Trimming pared 2 bases from V and 3 bases from J, leaving 10 bases between. The CDR3 covers 14 residues. The germline gives CDR1 MNHEY, CDR2 SVGAGI. CDR3 DNA: TGTGCCAGCAGTTACGGCAGCAATTACTATGGCTACACCTTC. This encodes CASSYGSNYYGYTF.

CDR3 protein: CASSSGTSEETQYF. As DNA, the CDR3 is TGTGCCAGCAGCTCTGGGACTAGCGAAGAGACCCAGTACTTC. This chain connects TRBV11-2 to TRBJ2-5; TRBD2 matches at 10 bases. The junction had 2 bases not matched to a gene; V was cut back by 4 bases and J by 3 bases. The CDR3 has 14 amino acids. CDR1 and CDR2 (germline): SGHAT, FQNNGV.

The chain carries TRBV28 and TRBJ2-7; tentatively, D is TRBD2 (6 bases). Germline values: CDR1 MDHEN, CDR2 SYDVKM. Trimming pared 4 bases from V and 0 bases from J, leaving 10 bases between. CDR3 length: 14 residues. Written as DNA, the CDR3 is TGTGCCAGCAGTTACGGGAGTAGCTCCTACGAGCAGTACTTC. It codes for CASSYGSSSYEQYF. The full variable domain, in which reference TRBV28 and TRBJ2-7 provide the parts outside the CDR3, is DVKVTQSSRYLVKRTGEKVFLECVQDMDHENMFWYRQDPGLGLRLIYFSYDVKMKEKGDIPEGYSVSREKKERFSLILESASTNQTSMYLCASSYGSSSYEQYFGPGTRLTVT.

This clone has a single count. V gene TRBV5-5 combines with J gene TRBJ1-1; no reliable D call. Trimming shortened V by 0 bases and J by 1 base, and 10 bases separated the two germline ends. In germline, CDR1 is SGHKS, CDR2 YYEKEE (reference sequence). The CDR3 is 15 residues long. The chain's CDR3 is CASSLAVQRNTEAFF. CDR3 in DNA: TGTGCCAGCAGCTTGGCTGTACAGCGGAACACTGAAGCTTTCTTT.

This chain connects TRBV27 to TRBJ1-1; no clear D gene. Per germline, CDR1 MNHEY and CDR2 SMNVEV (reference sequence). CDR3 length: 16 amino acids. Between the trimmed V and J ends, which lost 4 bases and 0 bases, there was a span of 15 bases. The CDR3 nucleotides read TGTGCCAGCAGTTACATAGGGAAAGAATTGAACACTGAAGCTTTCTTT. As protein: CASSYIGKELNTEAFF.

J is TRBJ1-1 and V is TRBV5-4; a possible D gene is TRBD1 (5 bases). The CDR3 covers 16 residues. V was clipped by 3 bases and J by 0 bases, with 15 bases between them. Germline V gives CDR1 SGHNT, CDR2 YYREEE (reference sequence). The CDR3: CASSSESEGLNTEAFF. The CDR3, as DNA: TGTGCCAGCAGCTCAGAGTCGGAGGGACTGAACACTGAAGCTTTCTTT.

The table lists this clone with a few counts. V and J are TRBV7-9 and TRBJ2-7, with D possibly TRBD1 on 5 matching bases. This CDR3 has 12 residues. The germline V gene encodes CDR1 SEHNR and CDR2 FQNEAQ (reference sequence). Trimming pared 2 bases from V and 6 bases from J, leaving 8 bases between. CDR3 nucleotides: TGTGCCAGCAGCTTACCAGGGCGCGAGCAGTACTTC. Its translation: CASSLPGREQYF. The full variable domain, completed using reference TRBV7-9 and TRBJ2-7, is DTGVSQNPRHKITKRGQNVTFRCDPISEHNRLYWYRQTLGQGPEFLTYFQNEAQLEKSRLLSDRFSAERPKGSFSTLEIQRTEQGDSAMYLCASSLPGREQYFGPGTRLTVT.

The rearrangement uses TRBV28 and TRBJ2-1, with a weak D call TRBD1 (6 bases). The CDR3 has 15 amino acids. CDR1 MDHEN and CDR2 SYDVKM come from the germline V gene. The germline V and J ends were trimmed by 5 bases and 0 bases, with 11 bases remaining between them. The CDR3 spells CASSRGSSSYNEQFF. The CDR3 DNA is TGTGCCAGCAGTAGGGGGTCTAGCTCCTACAATGAGCAGTTCTTC.

V usage is TRBV7-8 and J usage is TRBJ2-2, with 7 bases identical to TRBD2. V lost 1 base and J lost 3; bases outside the gene matches: 8. Germline V lookup: CDR1 SGHVS, CDR2 FQNEAQ. This CDR3 contains 17 residues. The CDR3 DNA follows: TGTGCCAGCAGCTTAGGGGCGGCTAGCGGCTACACCGGGGAGCTGTTTTTT. Translated: CASSLGAASGYTGELFF. Variable domain in full (rest from reference TRBV7-8 and TRBJ2-2): GAGVSQSPRYKVAKRGQDVALRCDPISGHVSLFWYQQALGQGPEFLTYFQNEAQLDKSGLPSDRFFAERPEGSVSTLKIQRTQQEDSAVYLCASSLGAASGYTGELFFGEGSRLTVL.